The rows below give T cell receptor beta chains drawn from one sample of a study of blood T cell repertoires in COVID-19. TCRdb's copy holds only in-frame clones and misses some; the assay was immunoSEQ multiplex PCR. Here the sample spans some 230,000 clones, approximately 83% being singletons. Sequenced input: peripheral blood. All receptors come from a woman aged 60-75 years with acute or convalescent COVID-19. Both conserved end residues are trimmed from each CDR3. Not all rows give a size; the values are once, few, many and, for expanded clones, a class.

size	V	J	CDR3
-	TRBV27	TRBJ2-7	ATRRGQGYEQY
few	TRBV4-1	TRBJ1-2	ASSHGGANYGYT
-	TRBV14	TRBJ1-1	ASSQDMSTGGYIPNTEAF
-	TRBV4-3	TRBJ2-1	ASSQVGDNEQF
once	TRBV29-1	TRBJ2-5	SVNSGTRSQETQY
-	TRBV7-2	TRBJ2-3	ASSQGQGSTDTQY
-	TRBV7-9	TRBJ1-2	ASSPEMGVGLGYT
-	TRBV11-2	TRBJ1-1	ASSTRSNTEAF
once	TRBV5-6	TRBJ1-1	ASSRQLYTEAF
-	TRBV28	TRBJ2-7	ASSLGGADYEQY
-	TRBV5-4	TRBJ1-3	ASSRDIYSGNTIY
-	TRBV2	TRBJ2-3	ASSTSGVSTDTQY
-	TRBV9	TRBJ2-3	ASSASYRGLTDTQY
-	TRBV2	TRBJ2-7	ASGRDSLFYEQY
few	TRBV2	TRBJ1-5	ASSEGGAQPQH